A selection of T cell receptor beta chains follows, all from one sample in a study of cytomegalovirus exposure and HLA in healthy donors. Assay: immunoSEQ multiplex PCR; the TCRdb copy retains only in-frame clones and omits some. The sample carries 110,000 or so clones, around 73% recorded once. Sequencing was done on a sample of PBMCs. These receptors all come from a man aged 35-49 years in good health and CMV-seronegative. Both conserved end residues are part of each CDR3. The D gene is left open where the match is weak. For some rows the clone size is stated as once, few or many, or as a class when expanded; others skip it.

CDR3 protein: CASSRPPQGCSNQPQHF
CDR3 DNA: TGCGCCAGCAGTCGACCCCCACAGGGGTGTAGCAATCAGCCCCAGCATTTT
V gene: TRBV23-1
clone size: NA
D gene: TRBD1
J gene: TRBJ1-5

CDR3 protein: CASSFTGQLNQPQHF
CDR3 DNA: TGTGCCAGCAGTTTTACGGGACAGCTGAATCAGCCCCAGCATTTT
V gene: TRBV28
clone size: few
D gene: TRBD1
J gene: TRBJ1-5

CDR3 protein: CASSEWVELGVGTGELFF
CDR3 DNA: TGTGCCAGCAGTGAATGGGTGGAGTTAGGGGTGGGCACCGGGGAGCTGTTTTTT
V gene: TRBV6-1
clone size: NA
D gene: NA
J gene: TRBJ2-2

CDR3 protein: CASRGSSYEQYF
CDR3 DNA: TGTGCCAGCAGAGGGAGCTCCTACGAGCAGTACTTC
V gene: TRBV25-1
clone size: few
D gene: NA
J gene: TRBJ2-7

CDR3 protein: CATSRDWRGGRGYTF
CDR3 DNA: TGTGCCACCAGCAGAGACTGGAGAGGGGGCCGGGGCTACACCTTC
V gene: TRBV15
clone size: NA
D gene: TRBD1
J gene: TRBJ1-2

CDR3 protein: CASSISWGTGSSPLHF
CDR3 DNA: TGTGCCAGCAGTATATCTTGGGGGACAGGGTCTTCACCCCTCCACTTT
V gene: TRBV27
clone size: NA
D gene: TRBD1
J gene: TRBJ1-6

CDR3 protein: CASSVGRGGDSPLHF
CDR3 DNA: TGTGCCAGCAGCGTAGGGAGGGGGGGCGATTCACCCCTCCACTTT
V gene: TRBV9
clone size: few
D gene: NA
J gene: TRBJ1-6

CDR3 protein: CASTERRGGYNEQFF
CDR3 DNA: TGTGCCAGCACTGAACGGAGGGGGGGCTACAATGAGCAGTTCTTC
V gene: TRBV2
clone size: NA
D gene: NA
J gene: TRBJ2-1

CDR3 protein: CASSNTQIPYEQYF
CDR3 DNA: TGTGCCAGCAGCAACACACAGATTCCCTACGAGCAGTACTTC
V gene: TRBV27
clone size: NA
D gene: NA
J gene: TRBJ2-7

CDR3 protein: CASRGGRGSYNEQFF
CDR3 DNA: TGCGCCAGCCGAGGGGGCAGGGGTTCCTACAATGAGCAGTTCTTC
V gene: TRBV10-2
clone size: NA
D gene: TRBD1
J gene: TRBJ2-1

CDR3 protein: CAIREEMGRTEAFF
CDR3 DNA: TGTGCCATCAGGGAGGAGATGGGGAGAACTGAAGCTTTCTTT
V gene: TRBV10-3
clone size: few
D gene: NA
J gene: TRBJ1-1

CDR3 protein: CASTKAGAIHTDTQYF
CDR3 DNA: TGTGCCAGCACCAAAGCGGGGGCCATCCACACAGATACGCAGTATTTT
V gene: TRBV6-6
clone size: NA
D gene: TRBD2
J gene: TRBJ2-3

CDR3 protein: CASSLGTGGDAYEQYF
CDR3 DNA: TGTGCCAGCAGCCTGGGGACAGGGGGTGATGCCTACGAGCAGTACTTC
V gene: TRBV7-6
clone size: NA
D gene: TRBD1
J gene: TRBJ2-7

CDR3 protein: CASSSREVSNQPQHF
CDR3 DNA: TGTGCCAGTAGTTCCCGGGAGGTTAGCAATCAGCCCCAGCATTTT
V gene: TRBV19
clone size: NA
D gene: NA
J gene: TRBJ1-5

CDR3 protein: CASSEPLGNTIYF
CDR3 DNA: TGTGCCAGCAGTGAACCCCTTGGAAACACCATATATTTT
V gene: TRBV25-1
clone size: NA
D gene: NA
J gene: TRBJ1-3

CDR3 protein: CASSPLHTGRGTEAFF
CDR3 DNA: TGTGCCAGTAGTCCGTTACATACAGGGAGAGGTACTGAAGCTTTCTTT
V gene: TRBV19
clone size: NA
D gene: NA
J gene: TRBJ1-1

CDR3 protein: CASSPFLLAGVGGTDTQYF
CDR3 DNA: TGTGCCAGCAGTCCCTTTTTGCTAGCGGGGGTCGGTGGCACAGATACGCAGTATTTT
V gene: TRBV7-2
clone size: NA
D gene: TRBD2
J gene: TRBJ2-3

CDR3 protein: CAISEMEKGATSQETQYF
CDR3 DNA: TGTGCCATCAGTGAGATGGAGAAGGGGGCGACCTCCCAAGAGACCCAGTACTTC
V gene: TRBV10-3
clone size: NA
D gene: TRBD1
J gene: TRBJ2-5

CDR3 protein: CASSPQSGQYF
CDR3 DNA: TGTGCCAGCAGTCCCCAGAGCGGGCAGTACTTC
V gene: TRBV2
clone size: NA
D gene: NA
J gene: TRBJ2-7

CDR3 protein: CSVGDRWPGEQYF
CDR3 DNA: TGCAGCGTTGGAGATCGGTGGCCGGGCGAGCAGTACTTC
V gene: TRBV29-1
clone size: NA
D gene: NA
J gene: TRBJ2-7

CDR3 protein: CASSLIGQSTTQYF
CDR3 DNA: TGTGCCAGCAGTTTGATAGGACAGAGTACGACCCAGTACTTC
V gene: TRBV27
clone size: once
D gene: NA
J gene: TRBJ2-5

CDR3 protein: CASSSPGTGVWEQYF
CDR3 DNA: TGTGCCAGCAGCTCCCCCGGGACAGGGGTGTGGGAGCAGTACTTC
V gene: TRBV7-9
clone size: NA
D gene: TRBD1
J gene: TRBJ2-7

CDR3 protein: CASSLTGQSEAPLHF
CDR3 DNA: TGTGCCAGCAGCTTGACGGGACAATCGGAGGCACCCCTCCACTTT
V gene: TRBV7-3
clone size: medium-sized
D gene: NA
J gene: TRBJ1-6

CDR3 protein: CASRETGDGYTF
CDR3 DNA: TGTGCCAGCAGGGAGACAGGGGATGGCTACACCTTC
V gene: TRBV6-6
clone size: NA
D gene: TRBD1
J gene: TRBJ1-2

CDR3 protein: CASRRGTDTQYF
CDR3 DNA: TGTGCCAGCAGGAGGGGCACAGATACGCAGTATTTT
V gene: TRBV25-1
clone size: NA
D gene: NA
J gene: TRBJ2-3

CDR3 protein: CASSQDRGGRVSEKLFF
CDR3 DNA: TGCGCCAGCAGCCAAGACAGAGGGGGCCGGGTCTCAGAAAAACTGTTTTTT
V gene: TRBV4-3
clone size: once
D gene: TRBD1
J gene: TRBJ1-4

CDR3 protein: CASSLLQGTNEQFF
CDR3 DNA: TGTGCCAGCAGCTTATTGCAGGGGACAAATGAGCAGTTCTTC
V gene: TRBV7-9
clone size: NA
D gene: NA
J gene: TRBJ2-1

CDR3 protein: CASARGASNQPQHF
CDR3 DNA: TGTGCCAGCGCGCGGGGCGCTAGCAATCAGCCCCAGCATTTT
V gene: TRBV6-6
clone size: once
D gene: NA
J gene: TRBJ1-5

CDR3 protein: CASSQEGPGIRTDTQYF
CDR3 DNA: TGCGCCAGCAGCCAAGAGGGGCCAGGGATTCGTACAGATACGCAGTATTTT
V gene: TRBV4-3
clone size: few
D gene: NA
J gene: TRBJ2-3

CDR3 protein: CASSVSLAGGDTGELFF
CDR3 DNA: TGTGCCAGCAGCGTGTCACTAGCGGGGGGAGACACCGGGGAGCTGTTTTTT
V gene: TRBV9
clone size: NA
D gene: TRBD2
J gene: TRBJ2-2

CDR3 protein: CASSPTTGYFANEQFF
CDR3 DNA: TGTGCCAGCAGCCCGACAACAGGGTACTTTGCCAATGAGCAGTTCTTC
V gene: TRBV7-2
clone size: NA
D gene: NA
J gene: TRBJ2-1

CDR3 protein: CAISDQDRGRDGYTF
CDR3 DNA: TGTGCCATCAGTGACCAGGACAGGGGGCGCGATGGCTACACCTTC
V gene: TRBV10-3
clone size: once
D gene: TRBD1
J gene: TRBJ1-2

CDR3 protein: CASSLISGGRLETQYF
CDR3 DNA: TGTGCCAGCAGCTTAATATCGGGGGGGCGTCTGGAGACCCAGTACTTC
V gene: TRBV7-3
clone size: NA
D gene: TRBD2
J gene: TRBJ2-5

CDR3 protein: CASTQRTGGSNQPQHF
CDR3 DNA: TGTGCCAGTACCCAGAGGACAGGGGGAAGCAATCAGCCCCAGCATTTT
V gene: TRBV19
clone size: NA
D gene: TRBD1
J gene: TRBJ1-5

CDR3 protein: CASSQRMAGPNLEAFF
CDR3 DNA: TGCGCCAGCAGCCAAAGAATGGCAGGGCCTAATTTGGAAGCTTTCTTT
V gene: TRBV4-1
clone size: few
D gene: NA
J gene: TRBJ1-1

CDR3 protein: CATSSGTGEIGELFF
CDR3 DNA: TGTGCCACCAGCAGTGGGACAGGGGAGATCGGGGAGCTGTTTTTT
V gene: TRBV15
clone size: NA
D gene: TRBD1
J gene: TRBJ2-2

CDR3 protein: CASSSPGQGNTEAFF
CDR3 DNA: TGTGCCAGCAGTTCTCCGGGACAGGGGAACACTGAAGCTTTCTTT
V gene: TRBV27
clone size: NA
D gene: TRBD1
J gene: TRBJ1-1

CDR3 protein: CASSTGTKRGNEQFF
CDR3 DNA: TGTGCCAGCAGCACCGGGACAAAACGTGGAAATGAGCAGTTCTTC
V gene: TRBV28
clone size: once
D gene: NA
J gene: TRBJ2-1

CDR3 protein: CASSDARYSEAFF
CDR3 DNA: TGTGCCAGCAGTGATGCTAGATATTCCGAAGCTTTCTTT
V gene: TRBV6-1
clone size: NA
D gene: NA
J gene: TRBJ1-1

CDR3 protein: CASSLRGGGAETQYF
CDR3 DNA: TGTGCCAGCAGCTTACGAGGCGGGGGGGCAGAGACCCAGTACTTC
V gene: TRBV7-3
clone size: NA
D gene: TRBD2
J gene: TRBJ2-5

CDR3 protein: CASVPPAGSDTQYF
CDR3 DNA: TGTGCTAGTGTTCCCCCTGCGGGGTCAGATACGCAGTATTTT
V gene: TRBV12-5
clone size: NA
D gene: NA
J gene: TRBJ2-3

CDR3 protein: CASSVAGTANYGYTF
CDR3 DNA: TGTGCCAGCAGTGTCGCAGGGACTGCGAACTATGGCTACACCTTC
V gene: TRBV6-1
clone size: few
D gene: NA
J gene: TRBJ1-2

CDR3 protein: CASSRTQGGYSNQPQHF
CDR3 DNA: TGTGCCAGTAGTAGGACTCAGGGGGGTTATAGCAATCAGCCCCAGCATTTT
V gene: TRBV19
clone size: few
D gene: TRBD1
J gene: TRBJ1-5